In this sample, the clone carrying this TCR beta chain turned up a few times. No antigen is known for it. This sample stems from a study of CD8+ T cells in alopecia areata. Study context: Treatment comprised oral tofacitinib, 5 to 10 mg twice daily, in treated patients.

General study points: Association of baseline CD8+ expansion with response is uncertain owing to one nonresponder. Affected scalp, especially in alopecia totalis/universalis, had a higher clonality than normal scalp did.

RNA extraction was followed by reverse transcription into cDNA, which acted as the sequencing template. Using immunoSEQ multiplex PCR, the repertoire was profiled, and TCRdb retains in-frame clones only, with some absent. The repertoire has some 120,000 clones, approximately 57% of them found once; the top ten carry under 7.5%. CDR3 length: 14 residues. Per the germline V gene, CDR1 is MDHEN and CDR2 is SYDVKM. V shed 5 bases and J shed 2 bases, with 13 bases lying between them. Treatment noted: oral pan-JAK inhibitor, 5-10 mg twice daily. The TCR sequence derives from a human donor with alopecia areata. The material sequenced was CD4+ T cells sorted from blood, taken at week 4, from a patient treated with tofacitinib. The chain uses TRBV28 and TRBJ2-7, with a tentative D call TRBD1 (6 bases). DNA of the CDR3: TGTGCCAGCAGTCCAGGACAGCCACCCTACGAGCAGTACTTC. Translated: CASSPGQPPYEQYF.